This TCR beta chain was captured in a study of response to subunit inactivated influenza vaccine. TCRdb re-called the RT-PCR reads with MiXCR, one entry per CDR3 protein. This sample has 300,000 to 350,000 distinct CDR3 sequences; 20% to 25% occur once, and the top ten carry 10%. Germline CDR1 is MNHEY and CDR2 is SVGEGT. The CDR3 sequence is 14 residues long. Trimming cost V 7 bases and J 3 bases, with 15 bases left between them. The receptor was isolated from a man between 50 and 70 years old who received an inactivated influenza vaccine. This sample comprised PBMCs from blood, obtained less than 22 months after vaccination. V gene TRBV6-2 or TRBV6-3 combines with J gene TRBJ1-2, with D possibly being TRBD1 (5 bases). The CDR3 DNA reads as TGTGCCAGCACGGCATCGGTCAGGGACTATGGCTACACCTTC. As protein: CASTASVRDYGYTF.